The 26 T cell receptor beta chains below were found in one sample sequenced in a study of regulatory T cells in long-lasting Graves disease. Noted time point: newly diagnosed GD, antithyroid drugs for less than 3 months. Making the TCR library involved RNA that had been extracted from PBMCs. According to the study, TCR beta libraries were built with iRepertoire HTBI primers and CDR3-region Arm-PCR. One entry per CDR3 protein, called by TCRdb with MiXCR from the multiplex PCR reads. The table includes about 430,000 distinct CDR3 sequences, 15% detected once. The same sample was also used in a study of T cells in Graves' hyperthyroidism and ophthalmopathy.

The sample in question was peripheral blood mononuclear cells (PBMCs), obtained at new diagnosis, from a patient treated with antithyroid drugs. These receptors originate from a woman aged 40 to 50 with Graves disease.

This chain joins TRBV18 and TRBJ1-3; no reliable D call. The CDR3 length is 11 residues. Per germline, CDR1 KGHSH and CDR2 LQKENI. V was clipped by 3 bases and J by 8 bases, with 5 bases between them. The CDR3 sequence: CASSPDDTIYF. CDR3 in DNA: TGTGCCAGCTCACCCGATGACACCATATATTTT.

Ten or more counts support this clonotype. The chain combines TRBV7-2 with TRBJ1-4; TRBD1 is a possible D gene (6 bases). CDR3 length: 12 residues. Germline lookup yields CDR1 SGHTA and CDR2 FQGNSA. Between the trimmed V and J ends, which lost 4 bases and 8 bases, there was a span of 8 bases. This CDR3 reads CASSYREEKLFF. The CDR3 nucleotides read TGTGCCAGCAGCTACAGGGAAGAAAAACTGTTTTTT.

This clonotype was counted only a few times. V gene TRBV19 combines with J gene TRBJ1-3; D is ambiguous. V was trimmed by 3 bases and J by 0 bases, leaving 6 bases between them. Looked up from germline, CDR1 is LNHDA and CDR2 is SQIVND (reference sequence). The CDR3 length is 14 residues. CDR3 amino acids: CASSIASSGNTIYF. The CDR3, as DNA: TGTGCCAGTAGTATTGCGAGCTCTGGAAACACCATATATTTT.

This clonotype was seen at least ten times. This chain uses TRBV14 with TRBJ2-5; D is perhaps TRBD1 (6 bases). The CDR3 covers 11 residues. V was shortened by 1 base and J by 10 bases, with 7 bases between the two germline ends. CDR1 and CDR2 from the germline V gene are SGHDN and FVKESK. The CDR3, as DNA: TGTGCCAGCAGCCAAGGAGGGGGCCAGTACTTC. Protein sequence: CASSQGGGQYF.

This clonotype was seen ten or more times. This chain joins TRBV20-1 and TRBJ2-3; 7 nucleotides match TRBD2. CDR3 length: 16 amino acids. The trim removed 5 bases at V and 0 bases at J, leaving 11 bases unmatched. Per germline, CDR1 DFQATT and CDR2 SNEGSKA (reference sequence). The CDR3 DNA reads TGCAGTGCTCCTAAGGGGCGGGAGCGGAGCACAGATACGCAGTATTTT. It is translated as CSAPKGRERSTDTQYF.

At least ten counts were recorded for this clonotype. This rearrangement joins TRBV3-1 to TRBJ1-6; D is ambiguous. The CDR3 sequence is 19 residues long. Trimming removed 0 bases at V and 0 bases at J, with 15 bases between. Germline V gives CDR1 LGHDT, CDR2 YNNKEL (reference sequence). The CDR3 sequence is CASSQEEHLSSSYNSPLHF. For the CDR3, the DNA is TGTGCCAGCAGCCAAGAGGAACACCTATCGAGCTCCTATAATTCACCCCTCCACTTT. The full variable domain, with the rest looked up from reference TRBV3-1 and TRBJ1-6, is DTAVSQTPKYLVTQMGNDKSIKCEQNLGHDTMYWYKQDSKKFLKIMFSYNNKELIINETVPNRFSPKSPDKAHLNLHINSLELGDSAVYFCASSQEEHLSSSYNSPLHFGNGTRLTVT.

This clonotype was recorded a few times. The chain employs TRBV9 and TRBJ2-3; D remains ambiguous. The CDR3 extends over 15 amino acids. Trimming removed 3 bases from V and 0 bases from J, with 11 bases in between. Germline V gene sequence: CDR1 SGDLS, CDR2 YYNGEE. CDR3 in DNA: TGTGCCAGCAGCGCTGAGCGAGCTAGCACAGATACGCAGTATTTT. Its protein product is CASSAERASTDTQYF.

In its sample, this clonotype was seen a few times. The rearrangement uses TRBV6-1 and TRBJ1-5; D gene uncertain. CDR1 is MNHNS, CDR2 SASEGT, per germline. V was cut by 8 bases and J by 1 base, with 6 bases left in between. The length of the CDR3 is 12 residues. The CDR3 DNA reads TGTGCCAGCGAGGACAGCAATCAGCCCCAGCATTTT. Amino acids: CASEDSNQPQHF.

In this sample, this clonotype turned up many times. Here the CDR3 DNA reads TGTGCCAGTGGGGCGAGGACAGGGGTGGGCTACGAGCAGTACTTC. It specifies CASGARTGVGYEQYF. The V call is TRBV19, the J call TRBJ2-7; 9 bases are a match to TRBD1. Germline V gives CDR1 LNHDA, CDR2 SQIVND (reference sequence). V lost 8 bases, J lost 3 bases, and 11 bases stayed unmatched. This CDR3 region has 15 residues.

V is TRBV28 and J is TRBJ2-2, with D possibly matching TRBD2 (6 bases). Trimming cost V 6 bases and J 0 bases, with 11 bases left between them. This CDR3 contains 15 residues. The germline V gene encodes CDR1 MDHEN and CDR2 SYDVKM. The CDR3: CASSTRGTNTGELFF. The CDR3 DNA follows: TGTGCCAGCAGCACTCGGGGGACGAACACCGGGGAGCTGTTTTTT.

This clonotype was observed many times. The rearrangement links TRBV9 to TRBJ2-1; D uncertain. Trimming stripped 4 bases from V and 5 bases from J, with 13 bases between. CDR1 is SGDLS and CDR2 is YYNGEE in the germline V gene. The length of the CDR3 is 14 residues. The CDR3 reads CASSPTWGNNEQFF. In DNA, the CDR3 is TGTGCCAGCAGCCCGACGTGGGGAAACAATGAGCAGTTCTTC.

This clonotype was seen more than once but under ten times. This chain joins TRBV11-3 and TRBJ2-4, with D perhaps TRBD1 (6 bases). The germline gives CDR1 SGHNT, CDR2 YENEEA. V was shortened by 1 base and J by 1 base, with 11 bases between the two germline ends. This CDR3 comprises 16 residues. The CDR3 spells CASSLGGLGAKNIQYF. CDR3 nucleotide sequence: TGTGCCAGCAGCTTAGGGGGGCTTGGGGCCAAAAACATTCAGTACTTC.

The chain couples TRBV11-2 to TRBJ1-1; D unresolved. Germline lookup yields CDR1 SGHAT and CDR2 FQNNGV. The V and J ends lost 4 bases and 0 bases respectively, with 15 bases between them. The CDR3 consists of 16 residues. The CDR3 bases are TGTGCCAGCAGCTCCCTGAGTGGAGGGATGAACACTGAAGCTTTCTTT. Translated, it gives CASSSLSGGMNTEAFF.

This clonotype was seen repeatedly, ten times or more. The chain joins TRBV28 to TRBJ1-2, with D maybe TRBD1 (5 bases). V was pared by 3 bases and J by 4 bases, with 12 bases between. The CDR3 is 14 amino acids. Germline CDR1 reads MDHEN; CDR2 reads SYDVKM. CDR3 loop: CASSFLQDFYGYTF. In nucleotides, the CDR3 is TGTGCCAGCAGTTTCTTACAGGATTTCTATGGCTACACCTTC.

This chain links TRBV20-1 with TRBJ2-4; no reliable D call. The V end was cut by 3 bases, the J end by 3 bases, with 24 bases between. The CDR3 is made up of 18 amino acids. Germline values: CDR1 DFQATT, CDR2 SNEGSKA (reference sequence). CDR3 DNA: TGCAGTGCTAGGAATGGCACGGCTTACTCTCTGGTCAAAAACATTCAGTACTTC. Translated: CSARNGTAYSLVKNIQYF.

This clonotype was detected many times. This chain connects TRBV2 to TRBJ2-3; tentatively, D is TRBD1 (6 bases). Germline loops: CDR1 SNHLY, CDR2 FYNNEI. CDR3 length: 14 amino acids. Trimming took 8 bases from V and 0 from J, leaving 12 bases between them. As DNA, the CDR3 is TGTGCCAGCCAAGTCACAGGGAGCACAGATACGCAGTATTTT. This codes for CASQVTGSTDTQYF.

Comment on this clonotype: This sequence may be a read error, since a much larger clone differs from it by one base. The V gene is TRBV12-5, the J gene TRBJ2-7; D might be TRBD1 or TRBD2, each matching 5 bases. The germline V gene has CDR1 LGHNT and CDR2 FRNRAP. Trimming cost V 6 bases and J 7 bases, with 16 bases left between them. The CDR3 loop spans 13 amino acids. The CDR3 reads CASGSTGGGEQYF. The CDR3 nucleotides are TGTGCTAGTGGCAGCACAGGAGGCGGGGAGCAGTACTTC.

In this sample, this clonotype turned up many times. The chain couples TRBV10-2 to TRBJ1-5; D not certain. This CDR3 has 14 residues. Per the germline V gene, CDR1 is WSHSY and CDR2 is SAAADI. V was trimmed by 7 bases and J by 5 bases, leaving 15 bases between them. CDR3 region: CASTDRSLDQPQHF. CDR3 nucleotide sequence: TGCGCCAGCACAGACCGATCCCTTGATCAGCCCCAGCATTTT.

This clonotype was counted once. The chain couples TRBV5-1 to TRBJ2-6; D possibly corresponds to TRBD1 (6 bases). The CDR3 length is 15 residues. From germline, CDR1 is SGHRS and CDR2 YFSETQ. V lost 4 bases and J 4 bases, leaving 12 bases between the germline ends. In DNA, the CDR3 is TGCGCCAGCAGCCCGGGACAAGCCGGGGCCAACGTCCTGACTTTC. It yields the protein CASSPGQAGANVLTF.

The chain combines TRBV12-3 or TRBV12-4 with TRBJ2-3; 8 bases agree with TRBD1. The CDR3 loop spans 15 amino acids. Trimming took 6 bases from V and 2 from J; bases not matched to a gene: 7. CDR3 region: CASSNPGQVTDTQYF. For the CDR3, the DNA is TGTGCCAGCAGCAATCCGGGACAGGTCACAGATACGCAGTATTTT.

This clonotype appeared many times. The gene calls are TRBV12-3 or TRBV12-4 and TRBJ2-3; 9 nucleotides match TRBD2. V was pared by 1 base and J by 4 bases, with 6 bases of the junction left unmatched. The CDR3 length is 16 residues. The CDR3 sequence: CASSLGSGSAPDTQYF. The CDR3 DNA sequence: TGTGCCAGCAGTTTAGGTAGCGGGAGTGCCCCAGATACGCAGTATTTT.

In this sample, this clonotype turned up many times. The CDR3 sequence: CASSRGYGTGGNYGYTF. As DNA, the CDR3 is TGTGCCAGCAGCCGAGGTTATGGGACAGGGGGTAACTATGGCTACACCTTC. The rearrangement links TRBV3-1 to TRBJ1-2, with 11 bases fitting TRBD1. The J segment lost 1 base and the V segment lost 4 bases, leaving 8 bases of the junction unmatched. The CDR3 runs to 17 residues. Looked up from germline, CDR1 is LGHDT and CDR2 is YNNKEL (reference sequence).

This clonotype was observed many times. The V gene is TRBV19, the J gene TRBJ1-1, with D hard to call. Trimming took off 5 bases at V and 3 bases at J, with 10 bases between the two ends. Germline CDR1 LNHDA, CDR2 SQIVND (reference sequence). The CDR3 consists of 13 residues. CDR3 bases: TGTGCCAGTAGTCAAAACCCGTACACTGAAGCTTTCTTT. Residues: CASSQNPYTEAFF.

This clonotype was counted many times. The chain joins TRBV12-3 or TRBV12-4 to TRBJ1-6; 9 bases are a match to TRBD1. This CDR3 contains 14 residues. V lost 6 bases, J lost 10 bases, and 7 bases stayed unmatched. CDR3 sequence reads: CASSWTGEHSPLHF. CDR3 bases: TGTGCCAGCAGCTGGACAGGGGAGCACTCACCCCTCCACTTT.

The gene calls are TRBV7-3 and TRBJ2-2; TRBD2 might be the D (6 bases). Germline lookup yields CDR1 SGHTA and CDR2 FQGTGA. Trimming stripped 6 bases from V and 4 bases from J, with 12 bases between. This CDR3 is 14 amino acids long. Here the CDR3 reads CASRRDSSTGELFF. The DNA of the CDR3 is TGTGCCAGCAGAAGGGACTCGAGCACCGGGGAGCTGTTTTTT.

This chain links TRBV6-4 with TRBJ1-2, with 8 bases aligning to TRBD1. The J segment lost 7 bases and the V segment lost 2 bases, leaving 6 bases of the junction unmatched. The germline V gene encodes CDR1 MRHNA and CDR2 SNTAGT. This CDR3 is 14 amino acids long. Here the CDR3 reads CASSDTPDRVGYTF. The CDR3, as DNA: TGTGCCAGCAGTGACACACCGGACAGGGTTGGCTACACCTTC.